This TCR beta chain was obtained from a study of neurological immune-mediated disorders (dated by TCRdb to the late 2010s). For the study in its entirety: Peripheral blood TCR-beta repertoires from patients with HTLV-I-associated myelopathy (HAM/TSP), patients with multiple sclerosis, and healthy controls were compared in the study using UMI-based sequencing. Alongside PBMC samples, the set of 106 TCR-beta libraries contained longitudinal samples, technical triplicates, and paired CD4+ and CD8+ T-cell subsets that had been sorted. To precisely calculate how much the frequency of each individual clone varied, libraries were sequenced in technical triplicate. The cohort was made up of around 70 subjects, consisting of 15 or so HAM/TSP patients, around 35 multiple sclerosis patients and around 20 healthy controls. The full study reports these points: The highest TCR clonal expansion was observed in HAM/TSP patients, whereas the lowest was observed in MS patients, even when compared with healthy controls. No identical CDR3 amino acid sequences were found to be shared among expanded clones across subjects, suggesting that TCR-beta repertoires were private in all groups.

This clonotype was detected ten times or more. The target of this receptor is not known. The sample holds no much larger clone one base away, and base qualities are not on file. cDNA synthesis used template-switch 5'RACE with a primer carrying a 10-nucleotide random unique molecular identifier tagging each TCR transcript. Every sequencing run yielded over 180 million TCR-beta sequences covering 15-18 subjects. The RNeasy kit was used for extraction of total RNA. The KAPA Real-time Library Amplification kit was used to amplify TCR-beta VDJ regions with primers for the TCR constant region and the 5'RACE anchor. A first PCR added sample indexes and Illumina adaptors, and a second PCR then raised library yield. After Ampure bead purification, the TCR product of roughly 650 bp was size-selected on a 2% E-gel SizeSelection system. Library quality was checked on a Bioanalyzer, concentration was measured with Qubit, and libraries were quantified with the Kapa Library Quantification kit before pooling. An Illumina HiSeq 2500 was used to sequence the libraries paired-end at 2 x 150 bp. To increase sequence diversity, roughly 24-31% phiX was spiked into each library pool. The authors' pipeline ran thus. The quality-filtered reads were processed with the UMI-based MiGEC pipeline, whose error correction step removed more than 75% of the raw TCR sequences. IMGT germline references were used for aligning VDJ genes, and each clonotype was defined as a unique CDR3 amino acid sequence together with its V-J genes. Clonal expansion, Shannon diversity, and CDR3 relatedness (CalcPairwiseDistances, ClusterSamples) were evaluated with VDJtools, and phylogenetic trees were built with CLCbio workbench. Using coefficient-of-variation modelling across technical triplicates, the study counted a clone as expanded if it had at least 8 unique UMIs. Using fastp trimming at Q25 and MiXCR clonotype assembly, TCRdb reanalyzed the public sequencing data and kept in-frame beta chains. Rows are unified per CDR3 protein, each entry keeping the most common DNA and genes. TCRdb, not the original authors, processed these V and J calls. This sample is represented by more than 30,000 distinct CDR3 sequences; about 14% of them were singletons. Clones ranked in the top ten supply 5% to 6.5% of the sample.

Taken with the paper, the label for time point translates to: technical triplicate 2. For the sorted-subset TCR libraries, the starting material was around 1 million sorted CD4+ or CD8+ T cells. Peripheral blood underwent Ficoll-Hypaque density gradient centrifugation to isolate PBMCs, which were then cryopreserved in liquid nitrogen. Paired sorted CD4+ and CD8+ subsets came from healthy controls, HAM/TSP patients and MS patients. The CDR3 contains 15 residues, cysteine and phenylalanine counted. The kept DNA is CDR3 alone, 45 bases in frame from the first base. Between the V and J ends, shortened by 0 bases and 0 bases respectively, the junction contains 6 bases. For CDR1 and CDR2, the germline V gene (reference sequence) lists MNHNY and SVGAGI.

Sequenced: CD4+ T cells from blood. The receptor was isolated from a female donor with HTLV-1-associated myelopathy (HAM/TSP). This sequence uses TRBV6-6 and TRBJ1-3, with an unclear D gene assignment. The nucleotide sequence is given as TGTGCCAGCAGTTACTCGTCCACCTCTGGAAACACCATATATTTT. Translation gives CASSYSSTSGNTIYF.